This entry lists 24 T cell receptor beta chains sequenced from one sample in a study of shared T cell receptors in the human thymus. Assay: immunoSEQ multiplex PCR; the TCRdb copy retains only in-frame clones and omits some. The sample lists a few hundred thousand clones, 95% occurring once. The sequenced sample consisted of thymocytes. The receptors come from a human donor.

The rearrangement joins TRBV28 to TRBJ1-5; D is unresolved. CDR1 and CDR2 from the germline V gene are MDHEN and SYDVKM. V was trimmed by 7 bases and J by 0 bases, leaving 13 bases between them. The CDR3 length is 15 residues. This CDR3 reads CASTLPHYSNQPQHF. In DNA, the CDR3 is TGTGCCAGCACCCTACCCCATTATAGCAATCAGCCCCAGCATTTT. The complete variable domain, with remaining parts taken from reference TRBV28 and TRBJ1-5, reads DVKVTQSSRYLVKRTGEKVFLECVQDMDHENMFWYRQDPGLGLRLIYFSYDVKMKEKGDIPEGYSVSREKKERFSLILESASTNQTSMYLCASTLPHYSNQPQHFGDGTRLSIL.

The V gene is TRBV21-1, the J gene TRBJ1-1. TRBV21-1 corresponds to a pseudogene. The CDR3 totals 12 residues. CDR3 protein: CASSKSTEGAFF. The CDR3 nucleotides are TGTGCCAGCAGCAAAAGCACAGAGGGAGCTTTCTTT.

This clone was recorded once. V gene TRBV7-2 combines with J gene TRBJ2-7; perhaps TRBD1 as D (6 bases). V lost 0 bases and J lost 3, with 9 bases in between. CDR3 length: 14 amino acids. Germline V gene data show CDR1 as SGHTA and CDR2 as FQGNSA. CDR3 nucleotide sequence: TGTGCCAGCAGCTTAGCGTACAGGGACTACGAGCAGTACTTC. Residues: CASSLAYRDYEQYF.

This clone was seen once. The CDR3: CASSPRASGSGYEQYF. The DNA of the CDR3 is TGCGCCAGCAGCCCTAGGGCTAGCGGGAGTGGGTACGAGCAGTACTTC. V and J are TRBV4-1 and TRBJ2-7, with TRBD2 matching over 10 bases. Germline V gene lookup returns CDR1 MGHRA and CDR2 YSYEKL. V lost 4 bases to trimming and J lost 4 bases; unmatched junction nucleotides: 10. The CDR3 covers 16 residues.

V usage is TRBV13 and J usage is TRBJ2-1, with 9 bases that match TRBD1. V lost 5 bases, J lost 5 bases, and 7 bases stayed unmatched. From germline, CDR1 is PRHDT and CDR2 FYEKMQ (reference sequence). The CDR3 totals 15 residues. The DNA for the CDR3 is TGTGCCAGCAGCCAGCCCGGGACAGGGAACAATGAGCAGTTCTTC. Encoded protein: CASSQPGTGNNEQFF. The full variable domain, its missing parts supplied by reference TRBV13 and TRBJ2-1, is AAGVIQSPRHLIKEKRETATLKCYPIPRHDTVYWYQQGPGQDPQFLISFYEKMQSDKGSIPDRFSAQQFSDYHSELNMSSLELGDSALYFCASSQPGTGNNEQFFGPGTRLTVL.

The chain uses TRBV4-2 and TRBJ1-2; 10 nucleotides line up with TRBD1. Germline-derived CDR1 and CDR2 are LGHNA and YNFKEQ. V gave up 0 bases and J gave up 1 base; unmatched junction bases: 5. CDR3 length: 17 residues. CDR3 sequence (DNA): TGTGCCAGCAGCCAAGATGACAGGGGGCTTTATAACTATGGCTACACCTTC. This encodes CASSQDDRGLYNYGYTF.

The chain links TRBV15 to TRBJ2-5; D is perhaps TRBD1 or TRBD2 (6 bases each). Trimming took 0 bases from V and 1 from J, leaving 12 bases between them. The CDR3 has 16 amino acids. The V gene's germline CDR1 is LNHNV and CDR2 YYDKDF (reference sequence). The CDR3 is CATSRDGGSLQETQYF. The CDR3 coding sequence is TGTGCCACCAGCAGAGACGGGGGCAGCCTCCAAGAGACCCAGTACTTC.

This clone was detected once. The CDR3: CASSRGDRGGYEQYF. The CDR3, as DNA: TGTGCCAGCAGCCGGGGGGACAGGGGCGGCTACGAGCAGTACTTC. V and J are TRBV14 and TRBJ2-7, with 10 positions matching TRBD1. Germline V gives CDR1 SGHDN, CDR2 FVKESK. This CDR3 spans 15 amino acids. V gave up 4 bases and J gave up 3 bases; unmatched junction bases: 6.

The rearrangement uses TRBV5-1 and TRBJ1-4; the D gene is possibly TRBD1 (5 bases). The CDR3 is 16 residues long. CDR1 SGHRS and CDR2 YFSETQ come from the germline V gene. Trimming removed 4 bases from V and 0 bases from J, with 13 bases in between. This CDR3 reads CASSLGLRTTNEKLFF. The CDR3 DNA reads TGCGCCAGCAGCCTGGGACTGCGAACAACTAATGAAAAACTGTTTTTT.

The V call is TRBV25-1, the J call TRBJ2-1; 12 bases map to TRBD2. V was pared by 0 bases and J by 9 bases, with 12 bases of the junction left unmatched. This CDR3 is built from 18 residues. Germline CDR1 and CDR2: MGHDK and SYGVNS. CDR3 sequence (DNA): TGTGCCAGCAGTGAATATCGGGCTAGCGGGAGGGCCTTTACTGAGCAGTTCTTC. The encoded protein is CASSEYRASGRAFTEQFF.

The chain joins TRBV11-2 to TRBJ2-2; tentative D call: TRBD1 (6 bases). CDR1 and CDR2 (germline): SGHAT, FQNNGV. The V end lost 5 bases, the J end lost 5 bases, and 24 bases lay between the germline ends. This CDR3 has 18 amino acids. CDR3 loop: CASSLFIRRGGKTGELFF. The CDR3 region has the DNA TGTGCCAGCAGCCTATTCATTCGACGAGGGGGAAAGACCGGGGAGCTGTTTTTT.

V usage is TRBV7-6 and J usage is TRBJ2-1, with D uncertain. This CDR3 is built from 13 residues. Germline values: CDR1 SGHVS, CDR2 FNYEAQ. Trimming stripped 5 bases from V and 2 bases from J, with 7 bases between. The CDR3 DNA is TGTGCCAGCAGCGGGGTACCCTACAATGAGCAGTTCTTC. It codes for CASSGVPYNEQFF.

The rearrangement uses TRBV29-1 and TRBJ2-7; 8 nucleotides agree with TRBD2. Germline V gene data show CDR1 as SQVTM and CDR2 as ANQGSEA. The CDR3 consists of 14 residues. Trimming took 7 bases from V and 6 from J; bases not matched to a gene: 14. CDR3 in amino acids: CSANAPGGPREQYF. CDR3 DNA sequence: TGCAGCGCCAATGCGCCGGGAGGGCCCCGCGAGCAGTACTTC.

CDR3 nucleotides: TGTGCCAGCCCTAAGGAGGTCAGCTACAATGAGCAGTTCTTC. Its translation: CASPKEVSYNEQFF. This chain uses TRBV27 with TRBJ2-1; TRBD2 might be the D (5 bases). V lost 8 bases and J 3 bases, leaving 14 bases between the germline ends. Germline V gene lookup returns CDR1 MNHEY and CDR2 SMNVEV (reference sequence). The CDR3 runs to 14 residues.

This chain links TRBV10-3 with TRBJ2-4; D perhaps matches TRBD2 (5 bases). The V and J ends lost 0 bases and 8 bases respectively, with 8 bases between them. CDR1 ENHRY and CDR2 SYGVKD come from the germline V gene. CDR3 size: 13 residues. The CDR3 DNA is TGTGCCATCAGTGAGTCGTCCGGGGACATTCAGTACTTC. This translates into CAISESSGDIQYF.

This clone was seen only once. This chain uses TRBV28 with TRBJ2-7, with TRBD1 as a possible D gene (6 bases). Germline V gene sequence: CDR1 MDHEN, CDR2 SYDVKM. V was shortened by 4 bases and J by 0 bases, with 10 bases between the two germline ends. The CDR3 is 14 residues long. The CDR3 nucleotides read TGTGCCAGCAGTTCCCGGGACACCTCCTACGAGCAGTACTTC. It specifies CASSSRDTSYEQYF. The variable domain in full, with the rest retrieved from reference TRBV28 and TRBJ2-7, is DVKVTQSSRYLVKRTGEKVFLECVQDMDHENMFWYRQDPGLGLRLIYFSYDVKMKEKGDIPEGYSVSREKKERFSLILESASTNQTSMYLCASSSRDTSYEQYFGPGTRLTVT.

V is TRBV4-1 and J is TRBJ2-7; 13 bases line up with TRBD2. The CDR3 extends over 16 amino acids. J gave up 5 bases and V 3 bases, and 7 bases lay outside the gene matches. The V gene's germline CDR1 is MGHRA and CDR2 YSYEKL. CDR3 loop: CASSHQPGLAGHEQYF. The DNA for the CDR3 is TGCGCCAGCAGCCACCAGCCGGGACTAGCGGGACACGAGCAGTACTTC.

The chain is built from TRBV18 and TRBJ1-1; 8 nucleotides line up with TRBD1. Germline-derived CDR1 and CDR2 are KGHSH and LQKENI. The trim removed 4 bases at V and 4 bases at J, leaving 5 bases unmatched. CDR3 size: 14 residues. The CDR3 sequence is CASSQGQGSTEAFF. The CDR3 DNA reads TGTGCCAGCTCACAAGGACAGGGTTCCACTGAAGCTTTCTTT. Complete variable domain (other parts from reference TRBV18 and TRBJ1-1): NAGVMQNPRHLVRRRGQEARLRCSPMKGHSHVYWYRQLPEEGLKFMVYLQKENIIDESGMPKERFSAEFPKEGPSILRIQQVVRGDSAAYFCASSQGQGSTEAFFGQGTRLTVV.

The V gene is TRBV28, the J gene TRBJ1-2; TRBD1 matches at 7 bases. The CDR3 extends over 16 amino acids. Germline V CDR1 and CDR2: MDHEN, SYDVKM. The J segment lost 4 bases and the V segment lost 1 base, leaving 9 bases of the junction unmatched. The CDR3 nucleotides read TGTGCCAGCAGTTTATTTCCACCTCAGGGGGTCTATGGCTACACCTTC. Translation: CASSLFPPQGVYGYTF.

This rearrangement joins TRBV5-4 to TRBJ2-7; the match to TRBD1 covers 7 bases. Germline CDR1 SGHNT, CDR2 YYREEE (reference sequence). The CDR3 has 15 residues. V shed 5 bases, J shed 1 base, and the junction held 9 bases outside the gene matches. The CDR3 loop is CASRAGGQVSYEQYF. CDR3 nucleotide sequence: TGTGCCAGCAGAGCAGGGGGTCAAGTTTCCTACGAGCAGTACTTC.

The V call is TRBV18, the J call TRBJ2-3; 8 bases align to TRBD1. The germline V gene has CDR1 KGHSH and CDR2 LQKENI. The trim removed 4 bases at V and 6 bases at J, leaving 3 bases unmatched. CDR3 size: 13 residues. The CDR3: CASSHHRGDTQYF. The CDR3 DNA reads TGTGCCAGCTCACATCACAGGGGGGATACGCAGTATTTT. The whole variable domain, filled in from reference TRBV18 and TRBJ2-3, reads NAGVMQNPRHLVRRRGQEARLRCSPMKGHSHVYWYRQLPEEGLKFMVYLQKENIIDESGMPKERFSAEFPKEGPSILRIQQVVRGDSAAYFCASSHHRGDTQYFGPGTRLTVL.

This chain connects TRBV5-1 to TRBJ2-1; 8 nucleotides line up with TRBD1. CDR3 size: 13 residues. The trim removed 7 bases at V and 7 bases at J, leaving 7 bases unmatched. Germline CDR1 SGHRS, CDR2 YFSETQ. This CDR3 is CASSRRGQNEQFF. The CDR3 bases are TGCGCCAGCTCCCGCAGGGGGCAAAATGAGCAGTTCTTC.

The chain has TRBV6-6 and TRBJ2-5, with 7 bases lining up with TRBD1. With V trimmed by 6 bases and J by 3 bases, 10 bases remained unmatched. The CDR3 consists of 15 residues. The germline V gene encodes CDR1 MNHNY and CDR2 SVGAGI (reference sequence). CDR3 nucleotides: TGTGCCAGCAGGACAGGGCGCAGCCCCAAAGAGACCCAGTACTTC. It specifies CASRTGRSPKETQYF.

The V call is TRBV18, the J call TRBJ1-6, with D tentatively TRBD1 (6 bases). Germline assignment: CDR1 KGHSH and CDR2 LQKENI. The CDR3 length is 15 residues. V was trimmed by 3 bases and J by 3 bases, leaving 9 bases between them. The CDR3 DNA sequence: TGTGCCAGCTCACCCCAGGACAGCTATAATTCACCCCTCCACTTT. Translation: CASSPQDSYNSPLHF.